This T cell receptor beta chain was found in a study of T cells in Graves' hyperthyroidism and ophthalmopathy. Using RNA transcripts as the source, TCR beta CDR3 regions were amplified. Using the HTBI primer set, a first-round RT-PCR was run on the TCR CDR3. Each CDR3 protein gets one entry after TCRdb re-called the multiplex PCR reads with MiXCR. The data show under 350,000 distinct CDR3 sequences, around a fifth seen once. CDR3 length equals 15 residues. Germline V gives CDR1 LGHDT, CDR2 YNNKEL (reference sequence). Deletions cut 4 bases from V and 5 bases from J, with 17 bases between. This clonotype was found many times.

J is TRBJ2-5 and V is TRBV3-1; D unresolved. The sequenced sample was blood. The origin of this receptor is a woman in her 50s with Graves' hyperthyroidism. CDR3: CASSPTHQPRETQYF. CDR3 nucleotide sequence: TGTGCCAGCAGCCCGACACACCAGCCTCGGGAGACCCAGTACTTC.